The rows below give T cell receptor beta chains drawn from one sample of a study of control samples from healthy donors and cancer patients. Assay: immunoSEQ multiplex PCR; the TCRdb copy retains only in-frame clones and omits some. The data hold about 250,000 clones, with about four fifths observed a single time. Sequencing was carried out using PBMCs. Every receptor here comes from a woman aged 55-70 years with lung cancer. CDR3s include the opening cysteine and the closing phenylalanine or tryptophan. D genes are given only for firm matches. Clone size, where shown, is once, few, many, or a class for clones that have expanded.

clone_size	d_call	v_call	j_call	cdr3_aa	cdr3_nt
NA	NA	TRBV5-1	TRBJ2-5	CASSLAGTLQESQYF	TGCGCCAGCAGCTTGGCCGGGACATTACAAGAGTCCCAGTACTTC
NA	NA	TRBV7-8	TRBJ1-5	CASSLDTDPNQPQHF	TGTGCCAGCAGCTTAGACACAGACCCCAATCAGCCCCAGCATTTT
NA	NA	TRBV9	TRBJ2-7	CASSEYNTGSEQYF	TGTGCCAGCAGCGAATACAATACAGGGAGCGAGCAGTACTTC
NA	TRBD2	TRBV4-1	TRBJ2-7	CASSQLVLGSGGEQYF	TGCGCCAGCAGCCAACTAGTTCTCGGTAGCGGGGGCGAGCAGTACTTC
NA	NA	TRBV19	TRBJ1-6	CASSMAVENSPLHF	TGTGCCAGTAGTATGGCAGTTGAGAATTCACCCCTCCACTTT
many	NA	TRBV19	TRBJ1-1	CASSPSTWGLTNTEAFF	TGTGCCAGTAGCCCGTCAACCTGGGGGCTTACGAACACTGAAGCTTTCTTT
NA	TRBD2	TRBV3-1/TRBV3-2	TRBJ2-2	CASSPGLAGTGELFF	TGTGCCAGCAGCCCGGGACTAGCGGGCACCGGGGAGCTGTTTTTT
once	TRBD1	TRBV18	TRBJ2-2	CASFPGQSNPGELFF	TGTGCCAGCTTCCCGGGACAGTCGAATCCCGGGGAGCTGTTTTTT
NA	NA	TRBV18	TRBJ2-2	CASSPIIGVTGELFF	TGTGCCAGCTCACCGATCATCGGGGTCACCGGGGAGCTGTTTTTT
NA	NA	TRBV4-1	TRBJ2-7	CASSLDGGTYEQYF	TGCGCCAGCAGCCTCGACGGTGGGACCTACGAGCAGTACTTC
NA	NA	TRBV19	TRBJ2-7	CASSIAPGSPYEQYF	TGTGCCAGTAGTATAGCCCCGGGCAGCCCCTACGAGCAGTACTTC
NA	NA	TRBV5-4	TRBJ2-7	CASSTGTTPYEQYF	TGTGCCAGCAGCACCGGGACGACCCCCTACGAGCAGTACTTC
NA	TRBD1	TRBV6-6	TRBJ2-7	CASSLPARDRAYEQYF	TGTGCCAGCAGCCTACCGGCCAGGGACAGGGCCTACGAGCAGTACTTC
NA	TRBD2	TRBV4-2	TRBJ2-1	CASSQVASGSNEQFF	TGTGCCAGCAGCCAAGTGGCTAGCGGGAGCAATGAGCAGTTCTTC
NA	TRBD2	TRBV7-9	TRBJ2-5	CASSLAAGGRETQYF	TGTGCCAGCAGCTTAGCAGCGGGGGGGCGCGAGACCCAGTACTTC
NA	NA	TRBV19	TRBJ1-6	CASSSGRRDNSPLHF	TGTGCCAGTAGTTCGGGACGGCGGGATAATTCACCCCTCCACTTT
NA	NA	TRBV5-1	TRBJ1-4	CASSLTTHANEKLFF	TGCGCCAGCAGCTTAACGACACACGCTAATGAAAAACTGTTTTTT
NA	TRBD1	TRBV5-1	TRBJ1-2	CASSTGQSYGYTF	TGCGCCAGCAGCACGGGACAGAGCTATGGCTACACCTTC
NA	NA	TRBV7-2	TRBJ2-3	CASSLAWNTDTQYF	TGTGCCAGCAGCTTAGCGTGGAACACAGATACGCAGTATTTT
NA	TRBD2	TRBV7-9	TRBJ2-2	CASSPGLAGAGELFF	TGTGCCAGCAGCCCCGGACTAGCGGGGGCCGGGGAGCTGTTTTTT
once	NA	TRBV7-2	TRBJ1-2	CASSLVPGVSYGYTF	TGTGCCAGCAGCCTAGTACCAGGGGTTAGCTATGGCTACACCTTC
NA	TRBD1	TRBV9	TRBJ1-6	CASSVGGGQGNSPLHF	TGTGCCAGCAGCGTAGGAGGGGGACAGGGTAATTCACCCCTCCACTTT
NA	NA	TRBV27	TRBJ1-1	CASSLWPLNTEAFF	TGTGCCAGCAGTTTATGGCCTCTGAACACTGAAGCTTTCTTT
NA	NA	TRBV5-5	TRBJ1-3	CASSARGPAAGNTIYF	TGTGCCAGCAGCGCCAGAGGTCCGGCCGCGGGAAACACCATATATTTT
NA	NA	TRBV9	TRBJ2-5	CASSVAGQLNQETQYF	TGTGCCAGCAGCGTAGCTGGTCAGTTAAATCAAGAGACCCAGTACTTC
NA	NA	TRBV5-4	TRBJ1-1	CASSLPSRGNTEAFF	TGTGCCAGCAGCTTGCCATCAAGGGGGAACACTGAAGCTTTCTTT
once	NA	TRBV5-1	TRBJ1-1	CASSFGGTNTEAFF	TGCGCCAGCAGCTTTGGAGGGACGAACACTGAAGCTTTCTTT
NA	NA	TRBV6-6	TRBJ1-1	CASSYRGGEAFF	TGTGCCAGCAGTTACCGGGGAGGGGAAGCTTTCTTT
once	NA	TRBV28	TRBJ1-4	CASSSHEKLFF	TGTGCCAGCAGCTCTCATGAAAAACTGTTTTTT
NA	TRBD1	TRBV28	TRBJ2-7	CASRKTGGPYEQYF	TGTGCCAGCAGAAAGACAGGGGGGCCCTACGAGCAGTACTTC
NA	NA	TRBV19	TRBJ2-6	CASSIKGSGANVLTF	TGTGCCAGTAGTATTAAGGGGTCTGGGGCCAACGTCCTGACTTTC
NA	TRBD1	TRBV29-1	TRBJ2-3	CSVEGGQGSSDTQYF	TGCAGCGTTGAAGGGGGACAGGGGTCGTCCGATACGCAGTATTTT
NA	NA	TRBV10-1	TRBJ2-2	CASMSGRTGELFF	TGCGCCAGCATGTCGGGTAGAACCGGGGAGCTGTTTTTT
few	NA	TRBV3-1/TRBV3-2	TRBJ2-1	CASSQASYEQFF	TGTGCCAGCAGCCAAGCCTCGTATGAGCAGTTCTTC
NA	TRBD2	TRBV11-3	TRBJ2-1	CASSRGLAGDNEQFF	TGTGCCAGCAGCAGGGGACTAGCGGGGGACAATGAGCAGTTCTTC
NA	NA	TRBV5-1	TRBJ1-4	CASSLRPRGANEKLFF	TGCGCCAGCAGCTTGCGACCGAGGGGTGCTAATGAAAAACTGTTTTTT